Listed below are T cell receptor beta chains from one sample, sequenced in a study of OX40 agonist ivuxolimab in advanced cancers. The data were produced by immunoSEQ multiplex PCR, yet TCRdb's version contains in-frame clones alone and is incomplete. Of 15,000 to 20,000 clones detected, approximately 77% appear once; the ten largest clones hold more than 20%. Here the sequenced sample was CD4+ or CD8+ T cells sorted from blood, taken in a trial of the OX40 agonist ivuxolimab. The origin of the receptors is an adult with an advanced solid tumor such as melanoma, head and neck, liver or kidney cancer. Each CDR3 is given with its conserved first and last residue. A D gene is named only where the DNA matches it firmly. Only some rows state a clone size, as once, few, many or a class for expanded clones.

clone size: .
V gene: TRBV30
J gene: TRBJ2-1
D gene: .
CDR3 protein: CASSSRTHLRNEQFF
CDR3 DNA: TGTGCCTCCTCTAGCCGGACCCACCTCCGCAATGAGCAGTTCTTC

clone size: .
V gene: TRBV6-5
J gene: TRBJ2-3
D gene: TRBD1
CDR3 protein: CASSPWTGSPDTQYF
CDR3 DNA: TGTGCCAGCAGTCCATGGACAGGTTCCCCAGATACGCAGTATTTT

clone size: few
V gene: TRBV7-9
J gene: TRBJ1-1
D gene: .
CDR3 protein: CASSLVAGVITEAFF
CDR3 DNA: TGTGCCAGCAGCTTAGTAGCAGGGGTGATAACTGAAGCTTTCTTT

clone size: .
V gene: TRBV14
J gene: TRBJ2-3
D gene: TRBD2
CDR3 protein: CASSKRTSGGFTQYF
CDR3 DNA: TGTGCCAGCAGCAAAAGGACTAGCGGGGGTTTCACGCAGTATTTT

clone size: .
V gene: TRBV28
J gene: TRBJ2-1
D gene: .
CDR3 protein: CASSSSGVFDNEQFF
CDR3 DNA: TGTGCCAGCAGTTCGTCGGGGGTCTTCGACAATGAGCAGTTCTTC

clone size: few
V gene: TRBV7-9
J gene: TRBJ1-5
D gene: .
CDR3 protein: CASSAPGGPQHF
CDR3 DNA: TGTGCCAGCAGCGCACCCGGTGGGCCCCAGCATTTT

clone size: once
V gene: TRBV9
J gene: TRBJ1-4
D gene: .
CDR3 protein: CASSVDGRVGEKLFF
CDR3 DNA: TGTGCCAGCAGCGTAGACGGCAGGGTGGGGGAAAAACTGTTTTTT

clone size: medium-sized
V gene: TRBV11-1
J gene: TRBJ2-7
D gene: .
CDR3 protein: CASSFDGNEQYF
CDR3 DNA: TGTGCCAGCAGCTTTGACGGCAACGAGCAGTACTTC

clone size: few
V gene: TRBV2
J gene: TRBJ1-2
D gene: .
CDR3 protein: CASSEAGRIDGYTF
CDR3 DNA: TGTGCCAGCAGTGAAGCGGGCAGAATTGATGGCTACACCTTC

clone size: .
V gene: TRBV6-5
J gene: TRBJ2-7
D gene: TRBD1
CDR3 protein: CASKGQGGDYEQYF
CDR3 DNA: TGTGCCAGCAAGGGACAGGGGGGGGATTACGAGCAGTACTTC

clone size: .
V gene: TRBV5-1
J gene: TRBJ2-5
D gene: .
CDR3 protein: CASSLVGSSLETQYF
CDR3 DNA: TGCGCCAGCAGCTTGGTGGGCAGCTCCCTGGAGACCCAGTACTTC

clone size: .
V gene: TRBV14
J gene: TRBJ1-1
D gene: .
CDR3 protein: CASSQEGDITMNTEAFF
CDR3 DNA: TGTGCCAGCAGCCAAGAAGGGGACATAACCATGAACACTGAAGCTTTCTTT

clone size: once
V gene: TRBV28
J gene: TRBJ1-1
D gene: .
CDR3 protein: CASSLGDWTEAFF
CDR3 DNA: TGTGCCAGCAGTTTAGGGGATTGGACTGAAGCTTTCTTT

clone size: .
V gene: TRBV30
J gene: TRBJ2-7
D gene: TRBD2
CDR3 protein: CAWALGGDEQYF
CDR3 DNA: TGTGCCTGGGCCCTCGGGGGGGACGAGCAGTACTTC

clone size: .
V gene: TRBV10-3
J gene: TRBJ1-5
D gene: .
CDR3 protein: CAISEGDSNQPQHF
CDR3 DNA: TGTGCCATCAGTGAAGGAGACAGCAATCAGCCCCAGCATTTT

clone size: .
V gene: TRBV7-6
J gene: TRBJ1-3
D gene: .
CDR3 protein: CASSSVSGSTGNTIYF
CDR3 DNA: TGTGCCAGCAGCTCTGTTTCGGGGAGCACTGGAAACACCATATATTTT

clone size: once
V gene: TRBV5-6
J gene: TRBJ2-3
D gene: .
CDR3 protein: CASSPGQGAADTQYF
CDR3 DNA: TGTGCCAGCAGCCCCGGCCAGGGAGCAGCAGATACGCAGTATTTT

clone size: .
V gene: TRBV28
J gene: TRBJ2-3
D gene: .
CDR3 protein: CASSFLLTDTQYF
CDR3 DNA: TGTGCCAGCAGTTTCTTGTTAACAGATACGCAGTATTTT

clone size: .
V gene: TRBV22-1
J gene: TRBJ2-6
D gene: .
CDR3 protein: CPGSVNRKRTSRANVLTF
CDR3 DNA: TGTCCTGGGAGTGTTAACCGAAAGCGAACAAGTCGGGCCAACGTCCTGACTTTC

clone size: many
V gene: TRBV9
J gene: TRBJ1-3
D gene: .
CDR3 protein: CASSVEALRDTIYF
CDR3 DNA: TGTGCCAGCAGCGTAGAGGCTCTCCGAGACACCATATATTTT

clone size: .
V gene: TRBV27
J gene: TRBJ2-1
D gene: .
CDR3 protein: CASRWGSGGGGPYNEQFF
CDR3 DNA: TGTGCCAGCAGATGGGGGTCAGGGGGCGGGGGCCCCTACAATGAGCAGTTCTTC

clone size: .
V gene: TRBV27
J gene: TRBJ1-1
D gene: .
CDR3 protein: CASRINRNTEAFF
CDR3 DNA: TGTGCCAGCCGGATTAACAGAAACACTGAAGCTTTCTTT

clone size: few
V gene: TRBV6-5
J gene: TRBJ2-7
D gene: TRBD1
CDR3 protein: CASSYGTGVEQYF
CDR3 DNA: TGTGCCAGCAGCTACGGGACAGGGGTCGAGCAGTACTTC

clone size: .
V gene: TRBV29-1
J gene: TRBJ2-6
D gene: TRBD1
CDR3 protein: CSVEADRDLDGANVLTF
CDR3 DNA: TGCAGCGTTGAAGCCGACAGGGACCTGGACGGGGCCAACGTCCTGACTTTC

clone size: .
V gene: TRBV28
J gene: TRBJ2-7
D gene: TRBD1
CDR3 protein: CASSLAGTGSEQYF
CDR3 DNA: TGTGCCAGCAGTTTAGCCGGGACAGGGAGCGAGCAGTACTTC

clone size: .
V gene: TRBV2
J gene: TRBJ2-1
D gene: .
CDR3 protein: CASSEVLGLGSYNEQFF
CDR3 DNA: TGTGCCAGCAGTGAAGTGCTCGGGCTCGGTTCCTACAATGAGCAGTTCTTC

clone size: .
V gene: TRBV7-9
J gene: TRBJ1-2
D gene: .
CDR3 protein: CASSQAYRVRGYTF
CDR3 DNA: TGTGCCAGCAGCCAAGCCTACAGGGTTAGAGGCTACACCTTC

clone size: .
V gene: TRBV9
J gene: TRBJ1-5
D gene: .
CDR3 protein: CASSGPETQPQHF
CDR3 DNA: TGTGCCAGCAGCGGCCCTGAGACTCAGCCCCAACATTTT